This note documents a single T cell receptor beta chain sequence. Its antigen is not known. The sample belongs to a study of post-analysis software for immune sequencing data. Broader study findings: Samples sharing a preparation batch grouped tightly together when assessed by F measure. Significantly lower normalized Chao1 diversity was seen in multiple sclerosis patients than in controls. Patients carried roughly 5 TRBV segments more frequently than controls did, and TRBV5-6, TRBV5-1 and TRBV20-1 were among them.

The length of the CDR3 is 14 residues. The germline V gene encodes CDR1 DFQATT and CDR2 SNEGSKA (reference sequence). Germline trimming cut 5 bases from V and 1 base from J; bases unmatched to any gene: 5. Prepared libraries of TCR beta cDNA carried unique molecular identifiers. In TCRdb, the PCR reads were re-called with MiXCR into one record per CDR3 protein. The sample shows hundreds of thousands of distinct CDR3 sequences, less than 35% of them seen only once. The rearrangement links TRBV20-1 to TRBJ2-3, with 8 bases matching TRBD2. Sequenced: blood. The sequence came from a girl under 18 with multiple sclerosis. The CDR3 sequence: CSAGTLAGTDTQYF. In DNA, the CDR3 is TGCAGTGCTGGCACACTAGCGGGCACAGATACGCAGTATTTT.